A single TCR beta chain is shown here with its context. The data derive from a study of Ad26.COV2.S vaccination and SARS-CoV-2 variants. Study information: Ad26.COV2.S, an intramuscular injection, was given once or twice 56 days apart.

As to treatment: roughly 18 received Ad26.COV2.S at low or high dose, single or two shots; about 5 received placebo; per-sample allocation not given. Day 63 after the first injection of vaccine or placebo was the sampling time. In Boston, the donor was an adult between 18-55 years of age. Expressing Wuhan-strain SARS-CoV-2 spike, an Ad26 vector served as the vaccine. CDR1 and CDR2 (germline): LGHDT, YNNKEL (reference sequence). The CDR3 consists of 13 residues. V was clipped by 4 bases and J by 0 bases, with 6 bases between them. Data came from immunoSEQ multiplex PCR; TCRdb stores just in-frame clones and leaves some out. The sample contains roughly 240,000 clones, roughly 90% of which appear only once.

This sample comprised peripheral blood, obtained in a trial of Ad26.COV2.S vaccine versus placebo. The chain recombines TRBV3-1 (or the pseudogene TRBV3-2) with TRBJ1-2; unclear D gene. This TCR was recovered from a person aged 18-60 years who received the Ad26.COV2.S COVID-19 vaccine or a placebo. In DNA form, the CDR3 reads TGTGCCAGCAGCCGGCAGACTAACTATGGCTACACCTTC. It encodes CASSRQTNYGYTF.